One and the same sample provided the 4 T cell receptor beta chains below, sequenced in a study of metastatic and nonmetastatic thyroid tumors. MiXCR re-clonotyped the PCR reads for TCRdb. The data contain 23,000 or so clones, approximately 25% of them singletons. Thyroid surgery had not been preceded by any treatment in any patient. Sample: tumor tissue. Every receptor here comes from a female donor with papillary thyroid cancer or a benign thyroid nodule (not recorded which). Some clones in this sample may be carry-over from other donors' samples.

This clone came up a few times. This chain uses TRBV29-1 with TRBJ1-5; D remains ambiguous. Looked up from germline, CDR1 is SQVTM and CDR2 is ANQGSEA. The CDR3 loop spans 13 amino acids. The V and J ends lost 4 bases and 0 bases respectively, with 7 bases between them. This chain's CDR3 is CSVANHSNQPQHF. The CDR3 DNA follows: TGCAGCGTTGCCAATCATAGCAATCAGCCCCAGCATTTT.

This clone has more than one count but fewer than ten. Germline is not matched at one junction end, which may reflect a read error. This chain uses TRBV10-1 with TRBJ2-5, with 8 nucleotides matching TRBD1. CDR1 is WNHNN and CDR2 is SYGVQD in the germline V gene (reference sequence). The CDR3 consists of 15 residues. The CDR3, as DNA: TGTGCCATCGGTCGACAGGGGCAGATGGCAGAGACCCAGTACTTC. It is translated as CAIGRQGQMAETQYF.

The V call is TRBV28, the J call TRBJ1-2, with a possible D match to TRBD1 (6 bases). This CDR3 region has 16 residues. Germline values: CDR1 MDHEN, CDR2 SYDVKM. Between the trimmed V and J ends, which lost 4 bases and 2 bases, there was a span of 17 bases. This CDR3 is CASSSPYGQPNYGYTF. CDR3 bases: TGTGCCAGCAGTTCCCCCTACGGACAGCCAAACTATGGCTACACCTTC.

Ten or more counts support this clone. In nucleotides, the CDR3 is TGTGCCAGCAGTGCAGCGACTAGCGGGGGCCAGGTAGATACGCAGTATTTT. Translated: CASSAATSGGQVDTQYF. This chain links TRBV6-1 with TRBJ2-3, with 12 bases aligning to TRBD2. V was pared by 4 bases and J by 5 bases, with 10 bases of the junction left unmatched. Germline lookup yields CDR1 MNHNS and CDR2 SASEGT. The CDR3 has 17 residues.